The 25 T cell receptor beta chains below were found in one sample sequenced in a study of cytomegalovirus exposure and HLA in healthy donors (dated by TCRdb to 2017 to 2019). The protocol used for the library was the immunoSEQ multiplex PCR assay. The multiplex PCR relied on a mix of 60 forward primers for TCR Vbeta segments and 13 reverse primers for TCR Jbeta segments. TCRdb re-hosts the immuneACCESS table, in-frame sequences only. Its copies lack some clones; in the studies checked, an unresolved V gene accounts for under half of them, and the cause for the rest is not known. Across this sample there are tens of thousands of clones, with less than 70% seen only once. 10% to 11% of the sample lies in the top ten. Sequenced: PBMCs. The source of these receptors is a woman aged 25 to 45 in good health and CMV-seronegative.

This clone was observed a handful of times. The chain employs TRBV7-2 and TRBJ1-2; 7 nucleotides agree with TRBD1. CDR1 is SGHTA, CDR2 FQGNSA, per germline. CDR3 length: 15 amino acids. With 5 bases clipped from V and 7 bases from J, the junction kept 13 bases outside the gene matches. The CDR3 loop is CASSPSGTAFVGYTF. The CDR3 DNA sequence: TGTGCCAGCAGCCCCTCCGGGACAGCCTTCGTTGGCTACACCTTC.

The CDR3 here is CASSQGLAGGIYNEQFF. The CDR3 coding sequence is TGCGCCAGCAGCCAAGGACTAGCGGGGGGCATCTACAATGAGCAGTTCTTC. The chain uses TRBV5-1 and TRBJ2-1; 14 nucleotides match TRBD2. This CDR3 is built from 17 residues. CDR1 is SGHRS, CDR2 YFSETQ, per germline. The trim removed 4 bases at V and 3 bases at J, leaving 6 bases unmatched. Combining the CDR3 with reference TRBV5-1 and TRBJ2-1 gives the whole variable domain KAGVTQTPRYLIKTRGQQVTLSCSPISGHRSVSWYQQTPGQGLQFLFEYFSETQRNKGNFPGRFSGRQFSNSRSEMNVSTLELGDSALYLCASSQGLAGGIYNEQFFGPGTRLTVL.

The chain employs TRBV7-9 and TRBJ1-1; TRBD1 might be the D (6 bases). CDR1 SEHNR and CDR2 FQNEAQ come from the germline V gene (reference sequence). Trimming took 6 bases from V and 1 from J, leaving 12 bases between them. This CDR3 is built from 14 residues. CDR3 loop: CASRPGAGNTEAFF. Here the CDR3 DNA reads TGTGCCAGCAGACCAGGGGCGGGGAACACTGAAGCTTTCTTT.

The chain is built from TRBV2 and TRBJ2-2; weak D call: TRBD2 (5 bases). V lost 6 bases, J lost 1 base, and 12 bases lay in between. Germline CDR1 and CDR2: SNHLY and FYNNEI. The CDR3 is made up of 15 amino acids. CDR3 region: CASSGVAGNTGELFF. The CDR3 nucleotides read TGTGCCAGCAGCGGGGTCGCAGGGAACACCGGGGAGCTGTTTTTT.

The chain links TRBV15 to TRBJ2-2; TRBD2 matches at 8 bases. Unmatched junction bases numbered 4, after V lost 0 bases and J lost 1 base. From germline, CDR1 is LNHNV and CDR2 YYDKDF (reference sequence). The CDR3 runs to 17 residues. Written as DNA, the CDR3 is TGTGCCACCAGCAGAGAGAGGGGACTAGGGAACACCGGGGAGCTGTTTTTT. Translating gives CATSRERGLGNTGELFF.

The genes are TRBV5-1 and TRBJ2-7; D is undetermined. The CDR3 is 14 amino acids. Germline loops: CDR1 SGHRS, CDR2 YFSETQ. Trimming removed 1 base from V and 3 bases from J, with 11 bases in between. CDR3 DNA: TGCGCCAGCAGCTTGTTTCAATTCGGCTACGAGCAGTACTTC. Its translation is CASSLFQFGYEQYF.

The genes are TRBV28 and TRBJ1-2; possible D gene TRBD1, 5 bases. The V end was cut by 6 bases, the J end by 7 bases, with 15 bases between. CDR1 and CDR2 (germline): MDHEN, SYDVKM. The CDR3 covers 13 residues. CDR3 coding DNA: TGTGCCAGCAGAATCCAGGGTTCAGGTGGCTACACCTTC. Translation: CASRIQGSGGYTF.

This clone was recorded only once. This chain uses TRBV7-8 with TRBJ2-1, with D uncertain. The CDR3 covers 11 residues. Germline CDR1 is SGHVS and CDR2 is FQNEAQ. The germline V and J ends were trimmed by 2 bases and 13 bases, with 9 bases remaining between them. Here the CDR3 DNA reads TGTGCCAGCAGCTTAAGACTCCGACAGTTCTTC. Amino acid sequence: CASSLRLRQFF.

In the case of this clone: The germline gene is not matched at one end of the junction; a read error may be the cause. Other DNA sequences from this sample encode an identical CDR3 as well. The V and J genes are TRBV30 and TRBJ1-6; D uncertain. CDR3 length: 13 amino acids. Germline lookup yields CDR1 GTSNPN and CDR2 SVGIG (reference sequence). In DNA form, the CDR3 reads TGTGCCTGGACCCTGTTACATAATTCCCCCCTCCACTTT. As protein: CAWTLLHNSPLHF.

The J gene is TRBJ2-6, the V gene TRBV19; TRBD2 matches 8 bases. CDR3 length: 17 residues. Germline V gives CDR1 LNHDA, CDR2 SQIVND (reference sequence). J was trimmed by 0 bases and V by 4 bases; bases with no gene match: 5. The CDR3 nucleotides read TGTGCCAGTAGTAGGCGGGGGGCGAACTCTGGGGCCAACGTCCTGACTTTC. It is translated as CASSRRGANSGANVLTF.

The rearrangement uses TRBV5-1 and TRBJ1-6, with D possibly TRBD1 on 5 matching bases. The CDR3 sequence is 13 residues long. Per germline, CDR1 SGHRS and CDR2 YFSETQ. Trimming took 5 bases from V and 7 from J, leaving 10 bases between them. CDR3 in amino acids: CASRQVLNSPLHF. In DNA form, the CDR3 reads TGCGCCAGCAGACAGGTTTTAAATTCACCCCTCCACTTT.

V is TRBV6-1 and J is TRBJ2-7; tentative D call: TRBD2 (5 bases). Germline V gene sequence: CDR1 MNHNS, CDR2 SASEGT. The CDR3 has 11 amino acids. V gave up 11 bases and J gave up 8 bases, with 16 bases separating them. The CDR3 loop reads CAGRAGPKQYF. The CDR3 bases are TGTGCCGGCCGGGCGGGCCCCAAGCAGTACTTC.

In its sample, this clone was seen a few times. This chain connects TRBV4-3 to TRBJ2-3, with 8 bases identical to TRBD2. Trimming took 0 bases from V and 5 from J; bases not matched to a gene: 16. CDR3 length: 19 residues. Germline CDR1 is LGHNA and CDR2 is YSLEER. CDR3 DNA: TGCGCCAGCAGCCAAGAGCTAGCGGGCGGTTCTGCCTCCGGAGATACGCAGTATTTT. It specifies CASSQELAGGSASGDTQYF.

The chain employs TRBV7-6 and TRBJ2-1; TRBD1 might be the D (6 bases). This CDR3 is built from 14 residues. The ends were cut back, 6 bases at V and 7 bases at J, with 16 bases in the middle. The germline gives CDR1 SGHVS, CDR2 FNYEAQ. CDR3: CASSHRDGVNEQFF. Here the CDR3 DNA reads TGTGCCAGCAGTCACAGGGACGGGGTAAATGAGCAGTTCTTC.

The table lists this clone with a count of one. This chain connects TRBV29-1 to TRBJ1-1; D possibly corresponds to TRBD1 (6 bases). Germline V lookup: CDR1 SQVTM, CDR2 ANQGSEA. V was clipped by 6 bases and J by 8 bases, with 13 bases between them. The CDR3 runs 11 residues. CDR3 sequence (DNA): TGCAGCGTGAGGGGGACGGACGAAGCTTTCTTT. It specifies CSVRGTDEAFF.

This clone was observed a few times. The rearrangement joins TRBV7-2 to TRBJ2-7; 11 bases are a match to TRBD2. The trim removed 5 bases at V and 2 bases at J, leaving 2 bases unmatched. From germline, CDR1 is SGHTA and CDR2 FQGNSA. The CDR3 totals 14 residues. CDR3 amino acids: CASSISGGAYEQYF. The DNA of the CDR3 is TGTGCCAGCAGCATTAGCGGGGGGGCCTACGAGCAGTACTTC. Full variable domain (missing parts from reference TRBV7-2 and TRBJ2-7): GAGVSQSPSNKVTEKGKDVELRCDPISGHTALYWYRQSLGQGLEFLIYFQGNSAPDKSGLPSDRFSAERTGGSVSTLTIQRTQQEDSAVYLCASSISGGAYEQYFGPGTRLTVT.

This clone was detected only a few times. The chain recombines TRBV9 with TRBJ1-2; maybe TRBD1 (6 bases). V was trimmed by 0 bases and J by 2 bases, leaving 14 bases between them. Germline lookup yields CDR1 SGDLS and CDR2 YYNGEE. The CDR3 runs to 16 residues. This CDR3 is CASSVGPGATNYGYTF. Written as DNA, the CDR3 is TGTGCCAGCAGCGTAGGGCCAGGGGCCACGAACTATGGCTACACCTTC.

CDR3 nucleotide sequence: TGTGCCAGTAGTGGGATTCAGGGTGAGAATCAGCCCCAGCATTTT. The encoded protein is CASSGIQGENQPQHF. This rearrangement joins TRBV19 to TRBJ1-5, with a tentative D call TRBD1 (5 bases). The germline V gene has CDR1 LNHDA and CDR2 SQIVND (reference sequence). V was shortened by 5 bases and J by 4 bases, with 15 bases between the two germline ends. CDR3 size: 15 residues. The variable domain in full, with the rest retrieved from reference TRBV19 and TRBJ1-5, is DGGITQSPKYLFRKEGQNVTLSCEQNLNHDAMYWYRQDPGQGLRLIYYSQIVNDFQKGDIAEGYSVSREKKESFPLTVTSAQKNPTAFYLCASSGIQGENQPQHFGDGTRLSIL.

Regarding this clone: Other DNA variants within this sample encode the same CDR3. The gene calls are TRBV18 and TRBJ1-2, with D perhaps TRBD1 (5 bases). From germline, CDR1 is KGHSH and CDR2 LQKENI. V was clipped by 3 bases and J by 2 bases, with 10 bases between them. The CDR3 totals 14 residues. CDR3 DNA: TGTGCCAGCTCACCTGACAGTGAAAACTATGGCTACACCTTC. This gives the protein CASSPDSENYGYTF.

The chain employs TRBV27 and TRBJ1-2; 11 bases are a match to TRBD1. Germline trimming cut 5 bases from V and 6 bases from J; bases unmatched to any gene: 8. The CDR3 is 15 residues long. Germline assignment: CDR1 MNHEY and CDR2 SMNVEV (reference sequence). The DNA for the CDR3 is TGTGCCAGCAGTCTACGGACAGGGGGCGCCGATGGCTACACCTTC. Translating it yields CASSLRTGGADGYTF.

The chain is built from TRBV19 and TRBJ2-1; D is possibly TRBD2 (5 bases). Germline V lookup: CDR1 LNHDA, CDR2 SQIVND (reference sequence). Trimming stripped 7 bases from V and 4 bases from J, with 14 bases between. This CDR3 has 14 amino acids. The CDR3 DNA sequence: TGTGCCAGTACCCCGGTGGGGAGATACAATGAGCAGTTCTTC. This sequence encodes CASTPVGRYNEQFF.

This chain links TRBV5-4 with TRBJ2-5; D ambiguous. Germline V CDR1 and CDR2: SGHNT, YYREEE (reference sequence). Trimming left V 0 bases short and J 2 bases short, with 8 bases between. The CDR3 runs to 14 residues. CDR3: CASSLGVTQETQYF. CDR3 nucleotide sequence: TGTGCCAGCAGCTTGGGTGTGACTCAAGAGACCCAGTACTTC.

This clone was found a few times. CDR3 sequence reads: CASSLRLGDTEAFF. The DNA of the CDR3 is TGTGCCAGCAGTTTACGCCTCGGAGACACTGAAGCTTTCTTT. The chain is built from TRBV6-5 and TRBJ1-1; D uncertain. Trimming removed 4 bases from V and 3 bases from J, with 12 bases in between. The CDR3 length is 14 residues. Germline CDR1 and CDR2: MNHEY and SVGAGI.

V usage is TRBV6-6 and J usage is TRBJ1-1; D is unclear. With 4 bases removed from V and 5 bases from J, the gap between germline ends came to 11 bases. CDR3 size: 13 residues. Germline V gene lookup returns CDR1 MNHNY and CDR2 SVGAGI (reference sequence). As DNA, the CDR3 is TGTGCCAGCAGTTCCGGTCTCCGGACTGAAGCTTTCTTT. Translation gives CASSSGLRTEAFF.

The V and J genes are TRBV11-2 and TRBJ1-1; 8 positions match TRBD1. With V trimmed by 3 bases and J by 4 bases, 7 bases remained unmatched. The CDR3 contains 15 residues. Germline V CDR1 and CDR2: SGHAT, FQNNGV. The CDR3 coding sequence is TGTGCCAGCAGCTTTATCAGGGGGCAAAGCACTGAAGCTTTCTTT. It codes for CASSFIRGQSTEAFF. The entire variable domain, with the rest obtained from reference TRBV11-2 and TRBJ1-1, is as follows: EAGVAQSPRYKIIEKRQSVAFWCNPISGHATLYWYQQILGQGPKLLIQFQNNGVVDDSQLPKDRFSAERLKGVDSTLKIQPAKLEDSAVYLCASSFIRGQSTEAFFGQGTRLTVV.